This T cell receptor beta chain was sequenced in a study of human T cells and chemical hapten exposure. Study overall: Women made up most patients, who had alopecia areata, totalis or universalis. Study-level results: Significantly greater numbers of large CDR3 similarity clusters came from expanded TCRs than from controls.

This clonotype was observed many times. As yet, its antigen is unknown. The CDR3 contains 15 residues. Germline V lookup: CDR1 SGHTA, CDR2 FQGNSA. V was trimmed by 1 base and J by 4 bases, leaving 10 bases between them. Time point defined: patch test 2, 6 weeks after DPC sensitization. The treatment here: therapeutic diphenylcyclopropenone sensitization with weekly scalp DPC. Each donor was an alopecia patient between 18 and 70 years of age who qualified for DPC. Whole blood that had not been fractionated was the source of extracted total RNA. MiXCR was run by TCRdb on the RACE reads, yielding one entry per CDR3 protein. Of over 40,000 distinct CDR3 sequences listed, less than 3.5% were seen once; the top ten hold roughly 7.3%.

The receptor was isolated from a man in his forties with alopecia areata. Some clones in this sample may be carry-over from other donors' samples. The chain links TRBV7-2 to TRBJ2-2; no definite D call. The sample here was whole blood, taken in connection with sensitization to the hapten diphenylcyclopropenone (DPC). The CDR3 region has the DNA TGTGCCAGCAGCTTAGTTGGGCTGGGCACCGGGGAGCTGTTTTTT. Residues: CASSLVGLGTGELFF.